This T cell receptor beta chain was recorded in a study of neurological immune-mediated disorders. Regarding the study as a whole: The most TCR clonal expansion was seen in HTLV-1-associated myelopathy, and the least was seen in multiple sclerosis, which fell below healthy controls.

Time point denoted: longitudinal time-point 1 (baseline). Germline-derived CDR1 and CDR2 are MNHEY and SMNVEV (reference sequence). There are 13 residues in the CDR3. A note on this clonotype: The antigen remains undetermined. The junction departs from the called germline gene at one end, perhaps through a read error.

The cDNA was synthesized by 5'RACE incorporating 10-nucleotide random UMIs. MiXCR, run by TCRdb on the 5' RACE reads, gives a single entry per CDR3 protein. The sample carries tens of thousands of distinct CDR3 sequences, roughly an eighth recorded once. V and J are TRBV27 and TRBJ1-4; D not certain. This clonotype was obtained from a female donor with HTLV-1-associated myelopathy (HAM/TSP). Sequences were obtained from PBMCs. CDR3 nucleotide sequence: TGTGCCAGCAGACGCGGAATTCATAAAAAACTGTATTTT. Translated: CASRRGIHKKLYF.